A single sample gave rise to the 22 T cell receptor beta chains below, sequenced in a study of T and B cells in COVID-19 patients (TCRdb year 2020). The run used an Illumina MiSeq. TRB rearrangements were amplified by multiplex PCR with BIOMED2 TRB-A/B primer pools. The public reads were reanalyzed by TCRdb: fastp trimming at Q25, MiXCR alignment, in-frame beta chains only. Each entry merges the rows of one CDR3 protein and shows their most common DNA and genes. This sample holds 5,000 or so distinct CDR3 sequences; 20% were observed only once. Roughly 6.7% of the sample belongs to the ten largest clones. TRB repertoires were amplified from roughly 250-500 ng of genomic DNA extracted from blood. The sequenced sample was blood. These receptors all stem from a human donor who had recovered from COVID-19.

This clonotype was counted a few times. CDR3 region: CSARGGIPGNEQFF. The CDR3 DNA sequence: TGCAGTGCTAGAGGGGGTATTCCGGGGAATGAGCAGTTCTTC. V and J are TRBV20-1 and TRBJ2-1, with a possible D match to TRBD2 (5 bases). Germline CDR1 reads DFQATT; CDR2 reads SNEGSKA (reference sequence). The V end lost 1 base, the J end lost 7 bases, and 14 bases lay between the germline ends. The CDR3 sequence is 14 residues long.

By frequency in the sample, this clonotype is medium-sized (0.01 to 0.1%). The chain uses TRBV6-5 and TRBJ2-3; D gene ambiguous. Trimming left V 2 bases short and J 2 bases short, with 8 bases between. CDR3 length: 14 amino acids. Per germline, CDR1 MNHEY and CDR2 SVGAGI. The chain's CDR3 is CASSYGRYTDTQYF. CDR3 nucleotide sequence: TGTGCCAGCAGTTACGGCAGGTACACAGATACGCAGTATTTT.

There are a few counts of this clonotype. The CDR3 nucleotides are TGTGCCAGCAGTTTAAAAACTAATGAAAAACTGTTTTTT. It translates to CASSLKTNEKLFF. This sequence joins TRBV12-3 or TRBV12-4 and TRBJ1-4; D is uncertain. Trimming pared 2 bases from V and 1 base from J, leaving 2 bases between. The CDR3 runs to 13 residues.

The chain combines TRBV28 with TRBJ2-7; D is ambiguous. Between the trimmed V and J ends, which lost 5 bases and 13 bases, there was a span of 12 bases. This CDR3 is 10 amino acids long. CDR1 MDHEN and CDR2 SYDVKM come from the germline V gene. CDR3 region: CASSRDQAYF. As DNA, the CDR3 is TGTGCCAGCAGTAGGGATCAAGCTTACTTC.

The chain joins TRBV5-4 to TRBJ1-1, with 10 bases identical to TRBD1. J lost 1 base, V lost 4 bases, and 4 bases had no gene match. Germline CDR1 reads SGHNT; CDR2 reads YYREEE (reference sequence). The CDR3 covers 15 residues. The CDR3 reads CASSGGQGWNTEAFF. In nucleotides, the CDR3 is TGTGCCAGCAGCGGGGGACAGGGGTGGAACACTGAAGCTTTCTTT.

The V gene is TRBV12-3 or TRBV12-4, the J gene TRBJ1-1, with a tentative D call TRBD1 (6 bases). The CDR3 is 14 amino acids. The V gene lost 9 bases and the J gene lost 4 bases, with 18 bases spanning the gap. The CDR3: CASRTLGGGTEAFF. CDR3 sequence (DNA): TGTGCCAGTCGCACCTTGGGAGGGGGCACTGAAGCTTTCTTT.

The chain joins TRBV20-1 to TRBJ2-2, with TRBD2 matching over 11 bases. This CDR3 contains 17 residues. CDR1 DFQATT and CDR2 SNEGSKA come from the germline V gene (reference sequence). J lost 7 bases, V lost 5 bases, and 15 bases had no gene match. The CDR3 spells CSAEETGTSGGGGELFF. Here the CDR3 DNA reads TGCAGTGCTGAAGAGACCGGGACTAGCGGAGGGGGCGGGGAGCTGTTTTTT.

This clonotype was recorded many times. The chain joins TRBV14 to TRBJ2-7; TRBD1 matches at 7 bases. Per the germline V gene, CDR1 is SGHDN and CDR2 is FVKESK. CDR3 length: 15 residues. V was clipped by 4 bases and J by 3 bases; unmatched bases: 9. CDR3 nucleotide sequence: TGTGCCAGCAGCCGGGGGTTTACAGGGGACTACGAGCAGTACTTC. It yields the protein CASSRGFTGDYEQYF.

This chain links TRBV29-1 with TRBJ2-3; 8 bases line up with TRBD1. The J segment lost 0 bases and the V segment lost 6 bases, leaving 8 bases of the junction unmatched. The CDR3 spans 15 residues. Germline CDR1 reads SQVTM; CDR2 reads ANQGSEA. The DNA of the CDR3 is TGCAGCGTCTACGGGACAGGCTCCAGCACAGATACGCAGTATTTT. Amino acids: CSVYGTGSSTDTQYF.

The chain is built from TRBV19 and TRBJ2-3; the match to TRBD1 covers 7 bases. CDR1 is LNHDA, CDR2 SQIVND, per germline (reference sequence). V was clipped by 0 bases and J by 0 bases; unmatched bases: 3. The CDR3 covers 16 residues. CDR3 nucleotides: TGTGCCAGTAGTATAGAGGGACAGCTTAGCACAGATACGCAGTATTTT. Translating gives CASSIEGQLSTDTQYF.

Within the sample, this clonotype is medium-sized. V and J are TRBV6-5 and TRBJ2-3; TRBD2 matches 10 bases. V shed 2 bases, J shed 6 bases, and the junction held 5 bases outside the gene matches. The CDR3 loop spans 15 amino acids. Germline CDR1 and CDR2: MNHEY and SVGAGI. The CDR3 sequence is CASSYGAGGRDTQYF. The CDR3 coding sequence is TGTGCCAGCAGTTACGGAGCGGGAGGGCGGGATACGCAGTATTTT.

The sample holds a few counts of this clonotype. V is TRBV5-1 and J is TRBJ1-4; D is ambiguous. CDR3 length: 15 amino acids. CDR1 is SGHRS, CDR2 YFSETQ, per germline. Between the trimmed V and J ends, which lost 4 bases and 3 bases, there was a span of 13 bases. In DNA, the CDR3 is TGCGCCAGCAGCCCGGGATTGGGCCCTAATGAAAAACTGTTTTTT. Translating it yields CASSPGLGPNEKLFF. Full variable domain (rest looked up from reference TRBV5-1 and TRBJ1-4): KAGVTQTPRYLIKTRGQQVTLSCSPISGHRSVSWYQQTPGQGLQFLFEYFSETQRNKGNFPGRFSGRQFSNSRSEMNVSTLELGDSALYLCASSPGLGPNEKLFFGSGTQLSVL.

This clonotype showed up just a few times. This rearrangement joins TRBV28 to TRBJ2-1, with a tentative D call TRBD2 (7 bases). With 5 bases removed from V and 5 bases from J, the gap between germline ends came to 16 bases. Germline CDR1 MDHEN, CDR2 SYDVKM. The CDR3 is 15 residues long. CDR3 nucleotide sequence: TGTGCCAGCAGTCCCACGGGGGGCGTAAACAATGAGCAGTTCTTC. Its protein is CASSPTGGVNNEQFF.

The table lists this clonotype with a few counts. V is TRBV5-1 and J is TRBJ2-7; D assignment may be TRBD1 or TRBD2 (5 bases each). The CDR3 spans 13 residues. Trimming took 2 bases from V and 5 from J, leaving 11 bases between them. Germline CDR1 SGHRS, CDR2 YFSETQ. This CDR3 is CASSFFLGDEQYF. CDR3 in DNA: TGCGCCAGCAGCTTCTTTTTGGGGGACGAGCAGTACTTC.

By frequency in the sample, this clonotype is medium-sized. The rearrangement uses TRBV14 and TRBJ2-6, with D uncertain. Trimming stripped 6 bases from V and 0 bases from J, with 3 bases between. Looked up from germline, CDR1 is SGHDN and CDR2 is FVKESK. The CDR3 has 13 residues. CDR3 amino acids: CASRNSGANVLTF. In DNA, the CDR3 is TGTGCCAGCAGGAACTCTGGGGCCAACGTCCTGACTTTC.

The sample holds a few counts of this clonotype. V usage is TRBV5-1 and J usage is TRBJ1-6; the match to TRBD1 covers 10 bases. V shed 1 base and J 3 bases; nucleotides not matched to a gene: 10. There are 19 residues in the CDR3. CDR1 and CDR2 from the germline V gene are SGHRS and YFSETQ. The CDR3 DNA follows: TGCGCCAGCAGCTTGTACCCCTCCGGGACAGGGGACTATAATTCACCCCTCCACTTT. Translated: CASSLYPSGTGDYNSPLHF.

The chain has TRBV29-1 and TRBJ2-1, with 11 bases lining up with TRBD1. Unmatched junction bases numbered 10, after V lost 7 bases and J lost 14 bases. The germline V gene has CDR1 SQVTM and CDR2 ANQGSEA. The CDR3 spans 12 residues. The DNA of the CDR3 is TGCAGCGCCGGACAGGGGGCAAGGTATGAGTTCTTC. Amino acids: CSAGQGARYEFF.

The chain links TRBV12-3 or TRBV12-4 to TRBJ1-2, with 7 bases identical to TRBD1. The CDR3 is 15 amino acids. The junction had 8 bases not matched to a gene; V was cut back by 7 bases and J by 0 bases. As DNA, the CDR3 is TGTGCCAGCACTTGGTGGACAGGTTCTAACTATGGCTACACCTTC. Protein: CASTWWTGSNYGYTF.

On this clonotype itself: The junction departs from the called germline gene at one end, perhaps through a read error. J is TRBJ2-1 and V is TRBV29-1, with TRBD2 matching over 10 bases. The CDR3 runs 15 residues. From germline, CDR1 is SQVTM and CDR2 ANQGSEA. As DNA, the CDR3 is TGCAGCGTCGAAGAGACTAGCGGGTACTACAATGAGCAGTTCTTC. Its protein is CSVEETSGYYNEQFF.

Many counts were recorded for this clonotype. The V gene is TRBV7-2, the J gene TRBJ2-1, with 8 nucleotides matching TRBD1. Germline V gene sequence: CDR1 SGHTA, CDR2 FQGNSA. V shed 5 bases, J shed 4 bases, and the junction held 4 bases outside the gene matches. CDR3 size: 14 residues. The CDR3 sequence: CASSDRGPYNEQFF. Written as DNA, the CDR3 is TGTGCCAGCAGCGACAGGGGTCCGTACAATGAGCAGTTCTTC.

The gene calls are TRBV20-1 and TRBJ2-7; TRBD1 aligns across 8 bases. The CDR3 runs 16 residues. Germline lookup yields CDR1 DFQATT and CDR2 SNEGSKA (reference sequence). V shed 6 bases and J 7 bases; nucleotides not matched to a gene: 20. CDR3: CSARKTQQGVLGEQYF. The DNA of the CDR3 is TGCAGTGCAAGAAAGACCCAACAGGGGGTCTTAGGGGAGCAGTACTTC.

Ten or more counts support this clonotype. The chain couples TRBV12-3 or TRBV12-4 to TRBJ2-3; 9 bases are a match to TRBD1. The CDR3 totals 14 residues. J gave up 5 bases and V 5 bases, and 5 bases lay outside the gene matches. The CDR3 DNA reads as TGTGCCAGCAGTCGGGACAGGGTGGAAGATACGCAGTATTTT. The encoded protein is CASSRDRVEDTQYF.